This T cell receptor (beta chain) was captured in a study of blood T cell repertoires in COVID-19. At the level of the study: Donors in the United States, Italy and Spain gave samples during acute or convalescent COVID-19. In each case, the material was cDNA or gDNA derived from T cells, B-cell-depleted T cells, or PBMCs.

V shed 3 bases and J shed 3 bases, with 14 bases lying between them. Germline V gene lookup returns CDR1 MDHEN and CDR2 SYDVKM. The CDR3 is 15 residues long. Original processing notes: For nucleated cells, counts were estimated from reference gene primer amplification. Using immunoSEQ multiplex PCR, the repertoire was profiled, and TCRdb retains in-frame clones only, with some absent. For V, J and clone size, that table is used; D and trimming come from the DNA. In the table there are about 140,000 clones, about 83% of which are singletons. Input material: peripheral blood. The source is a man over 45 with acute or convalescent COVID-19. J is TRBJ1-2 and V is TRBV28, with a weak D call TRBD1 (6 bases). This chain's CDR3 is CASSFMGGGDYGYTF. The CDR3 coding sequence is TGTGCCAGCAGTTTTATGGGAGGGGGGGACTATGGCTACACCTTC.